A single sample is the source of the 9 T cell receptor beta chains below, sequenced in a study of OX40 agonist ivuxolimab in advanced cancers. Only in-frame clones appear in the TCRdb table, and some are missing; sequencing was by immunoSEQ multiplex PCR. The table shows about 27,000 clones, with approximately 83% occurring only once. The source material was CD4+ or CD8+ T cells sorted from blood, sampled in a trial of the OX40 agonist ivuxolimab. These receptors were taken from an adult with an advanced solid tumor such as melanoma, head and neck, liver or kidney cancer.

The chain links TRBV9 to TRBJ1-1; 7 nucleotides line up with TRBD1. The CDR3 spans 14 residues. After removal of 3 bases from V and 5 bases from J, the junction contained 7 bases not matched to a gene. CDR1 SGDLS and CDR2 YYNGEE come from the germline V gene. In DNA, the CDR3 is TGTGCCAGCAGCGGACAGGGTGGGTGGACTGAAGCTTTCTTT. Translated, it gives CASSGQGGWTEAFF.

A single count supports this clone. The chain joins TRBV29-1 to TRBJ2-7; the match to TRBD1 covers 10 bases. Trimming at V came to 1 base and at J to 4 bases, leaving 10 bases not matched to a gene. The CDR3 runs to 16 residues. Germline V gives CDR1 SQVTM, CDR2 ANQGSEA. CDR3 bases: TGCAGCGTTGAAGCTACCGGGACAGGGGATCTATACGAGCAGTACTTC. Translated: CSVEATGTGDLYEQYF.

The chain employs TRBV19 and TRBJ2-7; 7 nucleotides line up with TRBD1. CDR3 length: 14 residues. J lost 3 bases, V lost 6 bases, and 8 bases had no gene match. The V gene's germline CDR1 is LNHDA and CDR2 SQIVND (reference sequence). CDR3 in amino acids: CASSLTGTVYEQYF. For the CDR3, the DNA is TGTGCCAGTAGCTTGACCGGGACAGTCTACGAGCAGTACTTC.

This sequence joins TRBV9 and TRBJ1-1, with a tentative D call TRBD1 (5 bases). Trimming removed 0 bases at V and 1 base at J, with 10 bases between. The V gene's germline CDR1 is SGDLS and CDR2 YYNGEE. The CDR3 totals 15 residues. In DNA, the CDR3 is TGTGCCAGCAGCGTAGAAGGGGTGGGGAACACTGAAGCTTTCTTT. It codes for CASSVEGVGNTEAFF.

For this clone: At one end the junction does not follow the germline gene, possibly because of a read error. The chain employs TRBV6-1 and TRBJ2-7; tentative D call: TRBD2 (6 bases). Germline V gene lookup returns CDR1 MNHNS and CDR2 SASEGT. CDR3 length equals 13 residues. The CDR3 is CASSDKLGGSQLF. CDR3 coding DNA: TGTGCCAGCAGTGATAAACTAGGAGGGTCCCAACTCTTC.

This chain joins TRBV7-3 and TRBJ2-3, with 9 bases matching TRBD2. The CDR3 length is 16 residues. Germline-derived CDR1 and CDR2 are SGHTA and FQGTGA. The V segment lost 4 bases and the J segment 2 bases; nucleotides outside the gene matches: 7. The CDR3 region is CASSSPSGTSTDTQYF. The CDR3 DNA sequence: TGTGCCAGCAGCTCTCCTAGCGGGACCTCCACAGATACGCAGTATTTT.

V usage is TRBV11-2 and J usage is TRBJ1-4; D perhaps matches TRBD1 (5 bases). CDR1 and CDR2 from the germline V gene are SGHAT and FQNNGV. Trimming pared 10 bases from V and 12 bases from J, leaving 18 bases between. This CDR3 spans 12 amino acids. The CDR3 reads CATAGGNEELFF. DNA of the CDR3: TGTGCCACCGCCGGGGGGAATGAGGAACTGTTTTTT.

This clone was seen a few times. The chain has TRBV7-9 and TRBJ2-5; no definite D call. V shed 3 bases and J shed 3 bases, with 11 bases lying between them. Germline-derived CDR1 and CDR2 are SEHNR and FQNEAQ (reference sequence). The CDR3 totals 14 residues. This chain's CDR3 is CASSFSALEETQYF. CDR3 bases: TGTGCCAGCAGCTTTTCCGCGCTCGAAGAGACCCAGTACTTC.

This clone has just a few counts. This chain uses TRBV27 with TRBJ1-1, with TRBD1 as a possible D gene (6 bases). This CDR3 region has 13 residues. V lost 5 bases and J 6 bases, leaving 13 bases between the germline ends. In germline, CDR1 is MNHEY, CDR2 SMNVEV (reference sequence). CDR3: CASSNRGPAEAFF. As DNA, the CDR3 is TGTGCCAGCAGTAATCGGGGGCCCGCTGAAGCTTTCTTT.